This TCR beta chain originates from a study of blood T cell repertoires in COVID-19. Study in general: Acute-phase and convalescent COVID-19 samples originated in the United States, Italy and Spain.

Per the authors' pipeline: Reference gene primer amplification gave estimated nucleated cell counts. Assay used: immunoSEQ multiplex PCR; TCRdb lists only in-frame clones, some missing. Clone size and V and J calls were adopted from that table, with D and trimming inferred from the DNA. The sample includes 100,000 to 150,000 clones, roughly 80% of them seen just once. The J segment lost 7 bases and the V segment lost 3 bases, leaving 16 bases of the junction unmatched. The CDR3 covers 18 residues. Germline V lookup: CDR1 SGHDT, CDR2 YYEEEE. Source material: peripheral blood. The gene calls are TRBV5-6 and TRBJ1-4; 9 bases are a match to TRBD1. This receptor was obtained from a woman aged 60 to 75 with acute or convalescent COVID-19. DNA of the CDR3: TGTGCCAGCAGCTCACGCGTCCGATACAGGGGGCTGAGTGAAAAACTGTTTTTT. Protein sequence: CASSSRVRYRGLSEKLFF. Supplemented by reference TRBV5-6 and TRBJ1-4, the full variable domain reads DAGVTQSPTHLIKTRGQQVTLRCSPKSGHDTVSWYQQALGQGPQFIFQYYEEEERQRGNFPDRFSGHQFPNYSSELNVNALLLGDSALYLCASSSRVRYRGLSEKLFFGSGTQLSVL.